This T cell receptor (beta chain) was recorded in a study of T cell responses to AZD1222 COVID-19 vaccine. Overall study results and limits: Spike-specific TCR repertoires showed rising breadth and depth after two AZD1222 doses. There were mostly white British donors and more females than males, and clonal diversity was possibly underestimated. CD4 TCRs associated with vaccination spanned spike, dominating at 160-218 and 743-854.

To note about this clone: Its antigen is not identified.

Trimming at V came to 5 bases and at J to 6 bases, leaving 3 bases not matched to a gene. CDR1 and CDR2 (germline): MDHEN, SYDVKM. This CDR3 comprises 12 residues. The method was immunoSEQ multiplex PCR; TCRdb's version includes in-frame clones alone and lacks a portion of them. The sample lists 50,000 or so clones; around 89% were seen once. This clonotype was obtained from an adult who received the AZD1222 COVID-19 vaccine. Sequencing used peripheral blood, obtained 28 days after the second AZD1222 dose. This chain links TRBV28 with TRBJ1-1; 7 positions match TRBD1. This CDR3 reads CASSPQGAEAFF. CDR3 nucleotides: TGTGCCAGCAGTCCTCAGGGGGCTGAAGCTTTCTTT.